One sample yielded the 27 T cell receptor beta chains listed below, sequenced in a study of naive and memory T cell subsets. Points from the study as a whole: A few larger clonotypes appeared in naive repertoires, especially CD8, possibly memory cells re-expressing CD45RA.

For these receptors, no antigen is known. Two oligonucleotides, mixed equimolar, formed the beta constant-region primer covering TRBC1 and TRBC2. Four rounds of PCR amplified the ligated cDNA using nested alpha and beta constant-region primers plus SP2. Via MiXCR, TCRdb re-called the UMI-ligation and nested PCR reads, giving one row per CDR3 protein. The repertoire holds 120,000 to 150,000 distinct CDR3 sequences, with approximately 21% as singletons. Material for sequencing was naive CD8+ T cells from blood. The receptors stem from a human donor in good health.

The genes are TRBV6-5 and TRBJ2-1, with a weak D call TRBD1 (5 bases). V was shortened by 6 bases and J by 5 bases, with 14 bases between the two germline ends. CDR3 length: 14 amino acids. Germline lookup yields CDR1 MNHEY and CDR2 SVGAGI. The CDR3 sequence: CASSRLAGNNEQFF. The CDR3 nucleotides are TGTGCCAGCAGCCGGTTGGCAGGGAACAATGAGCAGTTCTTC.

The chain combines TRBV6-5 with TRBJ2-7; D is undetermined. Trimming took 0 bases from V and 1 from J, leaving 19 bases between them. Germline V gene lookup returns CDR1 MNHEY and CDR2 SVGAGI. The CDR3 extends over 18 amino acids. As DNA, the CDR3 is TGTGCCAGCAGTTACTCGGTCGAGACGGCATCACCATCCTACGAGCAGTACTTC. Encoded protein: CASSYSVETASPSYEQYF.

The chain joins TRBV14 to TRBJ1-2, with D possibly being TRBD1 (6 bases). The CDR3 loop spans 16 amino acids. Germline V gene lookup returns CDR1 SGHDN and CDR2 FVKESK. V was clipped by 4 bases and J by 6 bases, with 21 bases between them. The CDR3 region is CASSPLIQQGFDGYTF. As DNA, the CDR3 is TGTGCCAGCAGCCCTCTTATCCAACAGGGTTTCGATGGCTACACCTTC.

The chain uses TRBV20-1 and TRBJ2-7, with D unclear. V dropped 1 base and J dropped 4 bases, with 14 bases sitting between them. CDR1 and CDR2 from the germline V gene are DFQATT and SNEGSKA (reference sequence). The CDR3 loop spans 14 amino acids. The chain's CDR3 is CSARALILGYEQYF. The CDR3, as DNA: TGCAGTGCTAGAGCACTGATTCTAGGTTACGAGCAGTACTTC.

This clonotype turned up a few times. V usage is TRBV20-1 and J usage is TRBJ2-1; 8 bases are a match to TRBD1. Germline assignment: CDR1 DFQATT and CDR2 SNEGSKA (reference sequence). CDR3 length equals 12 residues. Trimming at V came to 5 bases and at J to 8 bases, leaving 5 bases not matched to a gene. This chain's CDR3 is CSAVDRADEQFF. The DNA for the CDR3 is TGCAGTGCTGTGGACAGGGCCGATGAGCAGTTCTTC.

The gene calls are TRBV27 and TRBJ2-7; 10 nucleotides match TRBD2. The germline V gene has CDR1 MNHEY and CDR2 SMNVEV (reference sequence). The CDR3 runs 14 residues. With 3 bases clipped from V and 4 bases from J, the junction kept 3 bases outside the gene matches. The CDR3 region is CASSFGTSAYEQYF. The CDR3 coding sequence is TGTGCCAGCAGTTTTGGGACTAGCGCGTACGAGCAGTACTTC.

This clonotype showed up just a few times. J is TRBJ2-7 and V is TRBV12-5; D remains ambiguous. CDR1 LGHNT and CDR2 FRNRAP come from the germline V gene. V lost 3 bases and J lost 4, with 7 bases in between. The CDR3 contains 12 residues. CDR3 nucleotide sequence: TGTGCTAGTGGTTTTCCCGGGTACGAGCAGTACTTC. Translating it yields CASGFPGYEQYF. The whole variable domain, filled in from reference TRBV12-5 and TRBJ2-7, reads DARVTQTPRHKVTEMGQEVTMRCQPILGHNTVFWYRQTMMQGLELLAYFRNRAPLDDSGMPKDRFSAEMPDATLATLKIQPSEPRDSAVYFCASGFPGYEQYFGPGTRLTVT.

This clonotype has at least ten counts. Here the CDR3 reads CASRLTANTEAFF. The CDR3 nucleotides read TGTGCCAGCAGACTAACTGCGAACACTGAAGCTTTCTTT. The J gene is TRBJ1-1, the V gene TRBV27, with D hard to call. This CDR3 contains 13 residues. V gave up 6 bases and J gave up 1 base, with 9 bases separating them. The germline V gene has CDR1 MNHEY and CDR2 SMNVEV (reference sequence).

This clonotype was seen a handful of times. The rearrangement uses TRBV9 and TRBJ2-5; D not certain. The V end lost 3 bases, the J end lost 1 base, and 16 bases lay between the germline ends. The CDR3 extends over 16 amino acids. Germline assignment: CDR1 SGDLS and CDR2 YYNGEE. The CDR3 reads CASSDSFQDLQETQYF. In nucleotides, the CDR3 is TGTGCCAGCAGCGACTCCTTCCAGGATCTCCAAGAGACCCAGTACTTC.

The V call is TRBV7-8, the J call TRBJ2-1, with D perhaps TRBD1 or TRBD2 (5 bases each). This CDR3 is built from 13 residues. Germline V gene lookup returns CDR1 SGHVS and CDR2 FQNEAQ. Trimming stripped 0 bases from V and 10 bases from J, with 10 bases between. The CDR3 here is CASSLAGPKEQFF. The CDR3 region has the DNA TGTGCCAGCAGCTTAGCGGGACCCAAGGAGCAGTTCTTC.

This clonotype showed up just a few times. This chain connects TRBV5-5 to TRBJ1-4, with 7 bases that match TRBD1. Germline V gene lookup returns CDR1 SGHKS and CDR2 YYEKEE (reference sequence). V shed 2 bases, J shed 7 bases, and the junction held 5 bases outside the gene matches. The length of the CDR3 is 14 residues. CDR3 residues: CASSLGGGGEKLFF. In nucleotides, the CDR3 is TGTGCCAGCAGCTTAGGAGGGGGCGGTGAAAAACTGTTTTTT.

The chain employs TRBV6-2 or TRBV6-3 and TRBJ1-1, with 7 positions matching TRBD1. Germline CDR1 is MNHEY and CDR2 is SVGEGT. Trimming at V came to 6 bases and at J to 6 bases, leaving 7 bases not matched to a gene. CDR3 size: 13 residues. The CDR3 DNA is TGTGCCAGCAGCGACAGGGCTAAAGCTGAAGCTTTCTTT. Its translation is CASSDRAKAEAFF.

In its sample, this clonotype was seen a few times. This chain links TRBV20-1 with TRBJ2-2; D is ambiguous. The V gene's germline CDR1 is DFQATT and CDR2 SNEGSKA (reference sequence). Deletions cut 3 bases from V and 4 bases from J, with 9 bases between. CDR3 length: 13 residues. In DNA form, the CDR3 reads TGCAGTGCTAGGAGTATGGGCACCGGGGAGCTGTTTTTT. Its translation: CSARSMGTGELFF.

This clonotype was counted a few times. The chain recombines TRBV4-1 with TRBJ2-7; 9 bases match TRBD2. In germline, CDR1 is MGHRA, CDR2 YSYEKL. CDR3 length equals 17 residues. Losses at the gene ends were 4 bases for V and 0 bases for J; bases not matched to a gene: 10. The CDR3 bases are TGCGCCAGCAGCCCCCTTACGATTAGCGGGAGCTCCTACGAGCAGTACTTC. It encodes CASSPLTISGSSYEQYF.

In its sample, this clonotype was seen a few times. CDR3 sequence: CASSPPFGAYTEAFF. CDR3 coding DNA: TGTGCCAGCAGTCCCCCTTTTGGGGCTTACACTGAAGCTTTCTTT. V usage is TRBV27 and J usage is TRBJ1-1; tentatively, D is TRBD1 (5 bases). The CDR3 extends over 15 amino acids. Trimming shortened V by 5 bases and J by 3 bases, and 16 bases separated the two germline ends. CDR1 is MNHEY, CDR2 SMNVEV, per germline (reference sequence).

This clonotype was seen only a few times. The CDR3, as DNA: TGTGCCACCAGCAGAGTGGGGGGCAATGAGCAGTTCTTC. Protein product: CATSRVGGNEQFF. The chain employs TRBV15 and TRBJ2-1; a possible D gene is TRBD2 (6 bases). This CDR3 is 13 amino acids long. With 1 base removed from V and 6 bases from J, the gap between germline ends came to 7 bases. CDR1 is LNHNV, CDR2 YYDKDF, per germline (reference sequence).

This chain joins TRBV5-1 and TRBJ2-7; 11 bases map to TRBD1. The CDR3 consists of 15 residues. Germline assignment: CDR1 SGHRS and CDR2 YFSETQ. Trimming took 2 bases from V and 4 from J; bases not matched to a gene: 5. The CDR3 here is CASSFKDRGPYEQYF. The DNA for the CDR3 is TGCGCCAGCAGCTTCAAGGACAGGGGGCCTTACGAGCAGTACTTC.

This clonotype has a count of ten or more. This chain connects TRBV4-1 to TRBJ2-7; no firm D call. Germline loops: CDR1 MGHRA, CDR2 YSYEKL. The CDR3 is 14 amino acids. V lost 2 bases, J lost 6 bases, and 14 bases lay in between. DNA of the CDR3: TGCGCCAGCAGCCAACCTAGAGGCAGGACCGAGCAGTACTTC. Encoded protein: CASSQPRGRTEQYF.

This clonotype occurred a few times. The chain combines TRBV12-3 or TRBV12-4 with TRBJ2-1; no clear D gene. The CDR3 consists of 14 residues. Trimming removed 7 bases at V and 0 bases at J, with 10 bases between. CDR3 sequence: CASKDRSSYNEQFF. The CDR3 nucleotides read TGTGCCAGCAAGGACCGGAGCTCCTACAATGAGCAGTTCTTC.

This clonotype was observed a few times. The rearrangement uses TRBV20-1 and TRBJ2-7; 8 bases are a match to TRBD1. Germline CDR1 DFQATT, CDR2 SNEGSKA (reference sequence). The CDR3 length is 16 residues. J gave up 2 bases and V 0 bases, and 9 bases lay outside the gene matches. In DNA, the CDR3 is TGCAGTGCTAGAGATGATTATAGGGACAGGCCCTACGAGCAGTACTTC. This translates into CSARDDYRDRPYEQYF.

The sample holds a few counts of this clonotype. V gene TRBV6-1 combines with J gene TRBJ2-3; 7 bases are a match to TRBD1. The germline gives CDR1 MNHNS, CDR2 SASEGT. V shed 7 bases, J shed 0 bases, and the junction held 10 bases outside the gene matches. The CDR3 sequence is 16 residues long. The CDR3 loop reads CASILGTGVSTDTQYF. CDR3 DNA: TGTGCCAGCATCTTGGGAACAGGGGTTAGCACAGATACGCAGTATTTT.

Remarks on this clonotype: One junction end does not reproduce the germline sequence, and a read error may be involved. The V call is TRBV4-3, the J call TRBJ2-7, with 9 positions matching TRBD1. Germline V CDR1 and CDR2: LGHNA, YSLEER. The CDR3 has 15 amino acids. The CDR3 loop reads CASSLSLGTGYPEIF. CDR3 in DNA: TGCGCCAGCAGCCTGTCATTAGGGACAGGGTATCCCGAGATCTTC.

This clonotype was detected once. The chain couples TRBV6-5 to TRBJ2-1; 9 positions agree with TRBD2. From germline, CDR1 is MNHEY and CDR2 SVGAGI. V shed 8 bases and J 8 bases; nucleotides not matched to a gene: 10. This CDR3 spans 14 amino acids. The CDR3 nucleotides read TGTGCCAGCGGAAGGACTAGCGAGAAGGATGAGCAGTTCTTC. Its protein product is CASGRTSEKDEQFF.

The chain uses TRBV12-5 and TRBJ2-1; 10 positions match TRBD2. Germline V gives CDR1 LGHNT, CDR2 FRNRAP. The CDR3 has 17 amino acids. The V segment lost 5 bases and the J segment 3 bases; nucleotides outside the gene matches: 10. The CDR3 DNA sequence: TGTGCTAGTGGTATATTACTAGCGGGGCTGAGCTACAATGAGCAGTTCTTC. Translation: CASGILLAGLSYNEQFF.

The chain joins TRBV13 to TRBJ2-3; D unresolved. This CDR3 has 14 amino acids. Per the germline V gene, CDR1 is PRHDT and CDR2 is FYEKMQ (reference sequence). The V end lost 3 bases, the J end lost 5 bases, and 12 bases lay between the germline ends. CDR3 sequence reads: CASSFPSTGDTQYF. In DNA form, the CDR3 reads TGTGCCAGCAGCTTTCCCTCTACGGGAGATACGCAGTATTTT. Based on the CDR3 plus reference TRBV13 and TRBJ2-3, the full variable domain is AAGVIQSPRHLIKEKRETATLKCYPIPRHDTVYWYQQGPGQDPQFLISFYEKMQSDKGSIPDRFSAQQFSDYHSELNMSSLELGDSALYFCASSFPSTGDTQYFGPGTRLTVL.

J is TRBJ1-4 and V is TRBV7-6; TRBD1 aligns across 7 bases. The J segment lost 3 bases and the V segment lost 5 bases, leaving 9 bases of the junction unmatched. Germline CDR1 and CDR2: SGHVS and FNYEAQ. This CDR3 has 16 amino acids. CDR3: CASSPPMGQSNEKLFF. The CDR3 DNA follows: TGTGCCAGCAGCCCGCCTATGGGACAGTCTAATGAAAAACTGTTTTTT. The whole variable domain, filled in from reference TRBV7-6 and TRBJ1-4, reads GAGVSQSPRYKVTKRGQDVALRCDPISGHVSLYWYRQALGQGPEFLTYFNYEAQQDKSGLPNDRFSAERPEGSISTLTIQRTEQRDSAMYRCASSPPMGQSNEKLFFGSGTQLSVL.

This clonotype was observed a few times. This chain joins TRBV28 and TRBJ2-1; maybe TRBD1 (5 bases). CDR1 is MDHEN and CDR2 is SYDVKM in the germline V gene. Trimming stripped 4 bases from V and 4 bases from J, with 8 bases between. CDR3 size: 13 residues. The CDR3 coding sequence is TGTGCCAGCAGTTCGACAGATTACAATGAGCAGTTCTTC. Translating it yields CASSSTDYNEQFF.